Sequencing of this TCR beta chain was carried out in a study of cytomegalovirus exposure and HLA in healthy donors. Study findings and constraints: The study carried out a later analysis of TCR beta sequences. It associated some 18,000 of them with specific HLA alleles at a false discovery rate of 0.05. Three chains tied to CMV proved CMV antigen-specific in vitro. Across donors, sequencing depth was assumed by presence/absence analyses to be roughly uniform.

13 Jbeta primers and 60 Vbeta primers were used for the PCR. Here immunoSEQ multiplex PCR was the method, and the copy in TCRdb shows in-frame clones only, minus some. The sample gives approximately 70,000 clones, about 74% of which show up once; 22% is in the top ten. About this clone itself: Its antigen is not identified.

The CDR3 contains 14 residues. V lost 5 bases and J lost 1, with 11 bases in between. From germline, CDR1 is SGHTA and CDR2 FQGTGA. Healthy individuals who donated bone marrow served as the donors. The clonotype comes from a woman aged 25 to 39 in good health and CMV-seropositive. This chain connects TRBV7-3 to TRBJ1-1; unclear D gene. The source material was PBMCs. The CDR3 sequence is CASSALGGNTEAFF. CDR3 nucleotides: TGTGCCAGCAGCGCTCTGGGAGGGAACACTGAAGCTTTCTTT.